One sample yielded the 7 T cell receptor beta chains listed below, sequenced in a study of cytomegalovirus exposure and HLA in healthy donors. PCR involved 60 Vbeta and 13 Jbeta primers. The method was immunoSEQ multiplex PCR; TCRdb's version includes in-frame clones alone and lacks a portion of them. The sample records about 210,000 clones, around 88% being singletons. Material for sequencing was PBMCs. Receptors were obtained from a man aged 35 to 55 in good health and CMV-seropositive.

The DNA for the CDR3 is TGTGCCAGTAGTAGGGGACAGGGGGAAAGGCCCCAGCATTTT. It is translated as CASSRGQGERPQHF. This sequence joins TRBV19 and TRBJ1-5; 11 positions agree with TRBD1. V lost 4 bases and J lost 9; bases outside the gene matches: 5. The CDR3 is made up of 14 amino acids. The germline CDR1 and CDR2 sequences are LNHDA and SQIVND (reference sequence).

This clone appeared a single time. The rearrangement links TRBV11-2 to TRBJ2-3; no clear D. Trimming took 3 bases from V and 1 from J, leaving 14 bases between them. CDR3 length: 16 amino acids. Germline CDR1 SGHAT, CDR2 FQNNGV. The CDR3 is CASSFRLGPGTDTQYF. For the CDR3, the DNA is TGTGCCAGCAGCTTCCGTCTGGGCCCGGGCACAGATACGCAGTATTTT.

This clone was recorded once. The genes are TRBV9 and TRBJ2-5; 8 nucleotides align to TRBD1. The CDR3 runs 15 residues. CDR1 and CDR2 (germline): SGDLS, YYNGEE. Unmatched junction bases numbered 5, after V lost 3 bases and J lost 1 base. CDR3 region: CASSAGQGSQETQYF. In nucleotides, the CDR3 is TGTGCCAGCAGCGCTGGACAGGGAAGCCAAGAGACCCAGTACTTC.

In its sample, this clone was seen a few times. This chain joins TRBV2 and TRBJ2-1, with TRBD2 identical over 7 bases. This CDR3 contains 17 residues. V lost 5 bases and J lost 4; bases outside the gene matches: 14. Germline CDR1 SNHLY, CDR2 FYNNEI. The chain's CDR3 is CASSPSIGAGTYNEQFF. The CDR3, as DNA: TGTGCCAGCAGTCCTTCGATCGGAGCGGGAACTTACAATGAGCAGTTCTTC.

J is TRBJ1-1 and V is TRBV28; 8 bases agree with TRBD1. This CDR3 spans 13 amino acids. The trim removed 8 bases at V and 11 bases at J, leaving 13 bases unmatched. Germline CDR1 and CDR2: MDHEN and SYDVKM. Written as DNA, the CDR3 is TGTGCCAGCGGGCAAGTAGGACAGGGTGCCGCTTTCTTT. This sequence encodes CASGQVGQGAAFF.

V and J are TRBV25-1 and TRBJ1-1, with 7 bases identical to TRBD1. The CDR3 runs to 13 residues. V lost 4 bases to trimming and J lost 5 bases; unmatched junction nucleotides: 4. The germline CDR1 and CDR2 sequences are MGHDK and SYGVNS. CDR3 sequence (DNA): TGTGCCAGCAGTGCGACAGGGCGTACTGAAGCTTTCTTT. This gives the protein CASSATGRTEAFF.

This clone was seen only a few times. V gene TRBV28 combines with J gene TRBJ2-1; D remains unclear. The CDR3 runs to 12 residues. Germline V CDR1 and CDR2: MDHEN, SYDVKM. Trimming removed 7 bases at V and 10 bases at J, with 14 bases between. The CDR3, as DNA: TGTGCCAGCATTACTCCTACCAACGAGCAGTTCTTC. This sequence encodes CASITPTNEQFF. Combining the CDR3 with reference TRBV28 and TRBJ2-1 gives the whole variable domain DVKVTQSSRYLVKRTGEKVFLECVQDMDHENMFWYRQDPGLGLRLIYFSYDVKMKEKGDIPEGYSVSREKKERFSLILESASTNQTSMYLCASITPTNEQFFGPGTRLTVL.